One sample yielded the 14 T cell receptor beta chains listed below, sequenced in a study of response to subunit inactivated influenza vaccine. A single record per CDR3 protein comes from TCRdb applying MiXCR to the RT-PCR reads. The sample records 630,000 or so distinct CDR3 sequences, roughly 14% being singletons. The source material was PBMCs from blood, sampled about 13 days after vaccination. The receptors derive from a man in his fifties or sixties who received an inactivated influenza vaccine.

The J gene is TRBJ1-2, the V gene TRBV19, with D unclear. V lost 4 bases and J lost 2, with 8 bases in between. The V gene's germline CDR1 is LNHDA and CDR2 SQIVND (reference sequence). This CDR3 spans 13 amino acids. CDR3 sequence reads: CASSRRRNYGYTF. As DNA, the CDR3 is TGTGCCAGTAGTAGACGTAGGAACTATGGCTACACCTTC. The variable domain in full, with the rest retrieved from reference TRBV19 and TRBJ1-2, is DGGITQSPKYLFRKEGQNVTLSCEQNLNHDAMYWYRQDPGQGLRLIYYSQIVNDFQKGDIAEGYSVSREKKESFPLTVTSAQKNPTAFYLCASSRRRNYGYTFGSGTRLTVV.

This clonotype was seen only a few times. This CDR3 reads CASSQGTSLYEQYF. For the CDR3, the DNA is TGCGCCAGCAGCCAGGGGACTAGCCTCTACGAGCAGTACTTC. The chain links TRBV4-3 to TRBJ2-7, with 9 nucleotides matching TRBD2. V lost 3 bases, J lost 3 bases, and 3 bases stayed unmatched. The CDR3 totals 14 residues. Germline-derived CDR1 and CDR2 are LGHNA and YSLEER.

The chain has TRBV4-1 and TRBJ1-2; D ambiguous. The CDR3 covers 14 residues. Germline CDR1 reads MGHRA; CDR2 reads YSYEKL. V was clipped by 0 bases and J by 2 bases, with 7 bases between them. The CDR3, as DNA: TGCGCCAGCAGCCAAGACGGCCCGAACTATGGCTACACCTTC. Translating it yields CASSQDGPNYGYTF.

This clonotype was observed once. The chain combines TRBV27 with TRBJ2-1; D may match TRBD1 or TRBD2 (5 bases each). Germline CDR1 reads MNHEY; CDR2 reads SMNVEV (reference sequence). The V end was cut by 5 bases, the J end by 4 bases, with 18 bases between. The CDR3 contains 16 residues. CDR3 nucleotide sequence: TGTGCCAGCAGTACCGCCGGGACCCGGTTTTACAATGAGCAGTTCTTC. Encoded protein: CASSTAGTRFYNEQFF.

This chain uses TRBV7-9 with TRBJ2-3; no firm D call. The CDR3 is 12 amino acids. CDR1 SEHNR and CDR2 FQNEAQ come from the germline V gene (reference sequence). V gave up 0 bases and J gave up 7 bases, with 5 bases separating them. In DNA, the CDR3 is TGTGCCAGCAGCTTAGCAGGGAATACGCAGTATTTT. Translated: CASSLAGNTQYF.

This clonotype was picked up a small number of times. The genes are TRBV20-1 and TRBJ2-7, with 7 bases that match TRBD1. Germline lookup yields CDR1 DFQATT and CDR2 SNEGSKA (reference sequence). The length of the CDR3 is 18 residues. With V trimmed by 6 bases and J by 3 bases, 23 bases remained unmatched. CDR3 DNA: TGCAGTGCAACCAGACAGGGTCGTAGTGGGAGCCCATTCTACGAGCAGTACTTC. The encoded protein is CSATRQGRSGSPFYEQYF.

This chain links TRBV25-1 with TRBJ2-1; 7 nucleotides agree with TRBD2. CDR3 length: 17 amino acids. Trimming took 5 bases from V and 0 from J; bases not matched to a gene: 10. Germline assignment: CDR1 MGHDK and CDR2 SYGVNS. The CDR3 DNA sequence: TGTGCCAGCAGTCCTTCTTCCGGGACTACCTCCTACAATGAGCAGTTCTTC. Translation gives CASSPSSGTTSYNEQFF.

The rearrangement uses TRBV2 and TRBJ2-3; 11 positions agree with TRBD1. Losses at the gene ends were 7 bases for V and 8 bases for J; bases not matched to a gene: 5. Germline V gene data show CDR1 as SNHLY and CDR2 as FYNNEI. This CDR3 comprises 13 residues. CDR3 nucleotides: TGTGCCAGCAAAGGACAGGGGGCAGGTACGCAGTATTTT. Encoded protein: CASKGQGAGTQYF.

In this sample, this clonotype turned up a few times. The rearrangement links TRBV3-1 to TRBJ1-1, with D possibly being TRBD1 (5 bases). Looked up from germline, CDR1 is LGHDT and CDR2 is YNNKEL (reference sequence). The CDR3 consists of 14 residues. Trimming took 3 bases from V and 4 from J, leaving 12 bases between them. The CDR3 nucleotides read TGTGCCAGCAGCCACTTGCCTGGGGGCACTGAAGCTTTCTTT. Amino acid sequence: CASSHLPGGTEAFF.

In this sample, this clonotype turned up a few times. J is TRBJ2-1 and V is TRBV6-1, with 7 bases aligning to TRBD2. The J segment lost 10 bases and the V segment lost 4 bases, leaving 16 bases of the junction unmatched. This CDR3 has 16 residues. Germline V gene lookup returns CDR1 MNHNS and CDR2 SASEGT. DNA of the CDR3: TGTGCCAGCAGTGGAGCTCGGGACTATTGGGGAGCGGAGCAGTTCTTC. This codes for CASSGARDYWGAEQFF.

This clonotype appeared a few times. V is TRBV10-3 and J is TRBJ2-3, with 8 bases aligning to TRBD2. V shed 0 bases and J 5 bases; nucleotides not matched to a gene: 4. Germline CDR1 reads ENHRY; CDR2 reads SYGVKD. The CDR3 totals 15 residues. In DNA form, the CDR3 reads TGTGCCATCAGTGAGTCCCCAGCGGGAGAAGATACGCAGTATTTT. Its protein product is CAISESPAGEDTQYF.

V and J are TRBV7-9 and TRBJ2-1; 8 positions agree with TRBD2. There are 16 residues in the CDR3. Losses at the gene ends were 5 bases for V and 7 bases for J; bases not matched to a gene: 13. CDR1 is SEHNR and CDR2 is FQNEAQ in the germline V gene (reference sequence). Here the CDR3 reads CASSRSTGGPGNEQFF. For the CDR3, the DNA is TGTGCCAGCAGCCGTTCGACGGGAGGGCCAGGGAATGAGCAGTTCTTC.

In its sample, this clonotype was seen many times. V and J are TRBV7-9 and TRBJ1-6; D remains ambiguous. The CDR3 sequence is 17 residues long. V lost 4 bases to trimming and J lost 8 bases, with 21 bases between them. CDR1 is SEHNR, CDR2 FQNEAQ, per germline (reference sequence). The CDR3 coding sequence is TGTGCCAGCAGCTCCAAACTCGGGAGGGAGGGTCATTCACCCCTCCACTTT. It is translated as CASSSKLGREGHSPLHF.

The chain employs TRBV4-2 and TRBJ2-1; TRBD2 matches 9 bases. J was trimmed by 1 base and V by 4 bases; bases with no gene match: 14. This CDR3 has 19 amino acids. Per germline, CDR1 LGHNA and CDR2 YNFKEQ. CDR3 sequence (DNA): TGTGCCAGCAGCCCCTACGAGTTTAGCGGGAGAGTATCCTACAATGAGCAGTTCTTC. It is translated as CASSPYEFSGRVSYNEQFF.